This TCR beta chain comes out of a study of blood T cell repertoires in COVID-19. Study-level information: Samples representing acute and convalescent COVID-19 were sourced from the United States, Italy and Spain. Nucleic acid was either cDNA or gDNA, and it came from T cells, B-cell-depleted T cells, or PBMCs.

Per the authors' pipeline: Reference gene primers were amplified, and this amplification served to estimate nucleated cell counts. The table came from immunoSEQ multiplex PCR; TCRdb's copy has only in-frame clones and leaves some out. Clone size and the V and J calls come from that table; the DNA yielded D and trimming. The sample lists tens of thousands of clones, approximately 85% occurring once. The trim removed 1 base at V and 7 bases at J, leaving 10 bases unmatched. The CDR3 covers 16 residues. CDR1 and CDR2 (germline): SGHTA, FQGTGA. Seattle-derived patients entered the study during active infection and were followed longitudinally.

The rearrangement uses TRBV7-3 and TRBJ2-1, with 7 positions matching TRBD1. The source material was peripheral blood. The origin of this receptor is a woman of 80 years or more with COVID-19, enrolled during active disease. CDR3: CASSLRAGTDLNEQFF. The CDR3 DNA reads as TGTGCCAGCAGCTTAAGAGCTGGGACAGATCTAAATGAGCAGTTCTTC. Full variable domain (missing parts from reference TRBV7-3 and TRBJ2-1): GAGVSQTPSNKVTEKGKYVELRCDPISGHTALYWYRQSLGQGPEFLIYFQGTGAADDSGLPNDRFFAVRPEGSVSTLKIQRTERGDSAVYLCASSLRAGTDLNEQFFGPGTRLTVL.